This T cell receptor beta chain was found in a study of shared clonotypes between healthy human individuals. Germline CDR1 SGHRS, CDR2 YFSETQ. The CDR3 loop spans 13 amino acids. The V and J ends lost 5 bases and 1 base respectively, with 9 bases between them. All donors were Caucasian adults living in Nashville, Tennessee. Regarding the study as a whole: Clonotype sharing among donors was expected to depend on sequencing depth.

In the authors' workflow: Junction-only immunoSEQ sequences carried no quality scores, so filtering differed. Only in-frame clones appear in the TCRdb table, and some are missing; sequencing was by immunoSEQ multiplex PCR. The V and J calls and clone size come from that table; D and trimming were worked out from the DNA. Of under 2,500,000 clones listed, approximately 96% are singletons. In regard to this clone: The antigen is not known.

The receptor was derived from a man between 18 and 35 years old in good health. This chain links TRBV5-1 with TRBJ2-5; D call uncertain. Source material: naive CD4+ T cells sorted from blood. Specified subset: CD45RA+ positively selected. The CDR3 region is CASRVHSQETQYF. The CDR3, as DNA: TGCGCCAGCAGAGTGCACAGCCAAGAGACCCAGTACTTC.